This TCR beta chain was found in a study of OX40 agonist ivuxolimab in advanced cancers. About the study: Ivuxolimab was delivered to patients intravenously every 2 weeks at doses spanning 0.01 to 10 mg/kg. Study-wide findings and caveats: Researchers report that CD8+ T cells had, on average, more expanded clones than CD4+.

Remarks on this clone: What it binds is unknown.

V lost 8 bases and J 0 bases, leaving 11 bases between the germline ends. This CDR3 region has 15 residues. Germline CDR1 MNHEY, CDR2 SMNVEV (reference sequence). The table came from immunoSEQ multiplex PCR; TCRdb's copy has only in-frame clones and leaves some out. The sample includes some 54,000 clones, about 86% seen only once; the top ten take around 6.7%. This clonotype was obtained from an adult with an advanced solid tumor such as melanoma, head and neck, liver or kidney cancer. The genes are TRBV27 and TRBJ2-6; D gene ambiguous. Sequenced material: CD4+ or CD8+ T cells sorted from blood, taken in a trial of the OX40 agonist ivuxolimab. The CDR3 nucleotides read TGTGCCAGCTCCGTATTGCACTCTGGGGCCAACGTCCTGACTTTC. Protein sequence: CASSVLHSGANVLTF.